The source of this T cell receptor (beta chain) is a study of blood T cell repertoires in COVID-19. Study-wide context: Acute and convalescent COVID-19 samples came from the United States, Italy and Spain. T cells, B-cell-depleted T cells, or PBMCs provided the cDNA or gDNA that served as material.

In the original workflow: Estimation of nucleated cell counts relied on the amplification of reference gene primers. TCRdb's table, derived via immunoSEQ multiplex PCR, lists solely in-frame clones and lacks some. V, J and clone size are those of that table, while D and trimming were read from the DNA. The sample records 300,000 to 350,000 clones, roughly 89% being singletons. The receptor was isolated from a woman aged 18-35 years who had recovered from COVID-19. The material sequenced was peripheral blood.

The CDR3, as DNA: TGCGCCAGCAGCCCGGGACTAGCGGTTTACAATGAGCAGTTCTTC. Translation gives CASSPGLAVYNEQFF. J is TRBJ2-1 and V is TRBV4-3; 11 bases line up with TRBD2. Germline lookup yields CDR1 LGHNA and CDR2 YSLEER. There are 15 residues in the CDR3. V gave up 4 bases and J gave up 4 bases; unmatched junction bases: 3.